One and the same sample provided the 28 T cell receptor beta chains below, sequenced in a study of CD8+ T cells in alopecia areata. After pooling, cutaneous lymph node cells were sorted with CD4, CD8alpha, NKG2D, NKG2ACE and other markers. RNA extraction was followed by reverse transcription into cDNA, which acted as the sequencing template. Clones were sequenced by immunoSEQ multiplex PCR, and TCRdb holds only the in-frame ones, with some missing. This repertoire holds 290,000 or so clones, and none appear only once. Sequenced sample: CD4+ T cells sorted from a lymph node. The source of these receptors is a C3H/HeJ mouse with alopecia areata. The strain's MHC haplotype is H2-k.

This clone was counted at least ten times. Mouse gene names and germline throughout. Read data end 4 residues before the CDR3 end; the end is taken from the germline J gene. Different DNA sequences within this sample yield the same CDR3. The chain links TRBV1 to TRBJ2-3; 10 bases fit TRBD1. Trimming removed 1 base from V and 3 bases from J; junction bases left unmatched: 1. The CDR3 length is 15 residues. Germline CDR1 NSQYPW, CDR2 LRSPGD (reference sequence). The part of the CDR3 DNA that was read is TGCACCTGCAGTGCAGGACAGGGGGCGGCAGAA. Translated: CTCSAGQGAAE. The CDR3 in its entirety is CTCSAGQGAAETLYF. The full variable domain, rest sourced from reference TRBV1 and TRBJ2-3, is VTLLEQNPRWRLVPRGQAVNLRCILKNSQYPWMSWYQQDLQKQLQWLFTLRSPGDKEVKSLPGADYLATRVTDTELRLQVANMSQGRTLYCTCSAGQGAAETLYFGSGTRLTVL.

This clone was counted a few times. Gene names and germline match the mouse. The read comes to an end 4 residues before the CDR3 does, leaving the germline J gene to fill in the end. This sequence joins TRBV13-2 and TRBJ2-3; 11 nucleotides align to TRBD2. The CDR3 is made up of 18 amino acids. After removal of 0 bases from V and 0 bases from J, the junction contained 6 bases not matched to a gene. Germline V lookup: CDR1 NNHNN, CDR2 SYGAGS (reference sequence). The DNA read from the CDR3 is TGTGCCAGCGGTGATGCACGGGACTGGGGGACTAGTGCAGAA. Translation gives CASGDARDWGTSAE. The CDR3, in full, reads CASGDARDWGTSAETLYF.

This clone came up many times. Here the gene names and germline are mouse. The observed sequence ends 4 residues before the CDR3 terminus, with the missing tail filled in from the germline J gene. This chain links TRBV14 with TRBJ2-2; D perhaps matches TRBD1 (5 bases). Germline lookup yields CDR1 SGHDT and CDR2 FRDEAV. V shed 5 bases and J shed 5 bases, with 10 bases lying between them. CDR3 length: 13 residues. This CDR3 reads CASSRGVTGQLYF. The DNA read from the CDR3 is TGTGCCAGCAGCCGAGGGGTGACCGGG. The variable domain in full, completed from reference TRBV14 and TRBJ2-2, reads EAGVTQSPRYAVLQEGQAVSFWCDPISGHDTLYWYQQPRDQGPQLLVYFRDEAVIDNSQLPSDRFSAVRPKGTNSTLKIQSAKQGDTATYLCASSRGVTGQLYFGEGSKLTVL.

In the case of this clone: Gene names refer to mouse genes. From the germline J gene comes the end of the CDR3, since the read stops 4 residues before it. V is TRBV31 and J is TRBJ2-1, with D possibly TRBD1 on 6 matching bases. Germline V gene data show CDR1 as GKSSPN and CDR2 as SITVG. The CDR3 length is 13 residues. CDR3 sequence reads: CAWSRDMGAEQFF. Partial CDR3 DNA: TGTGCCTGGAGTCGGGACATGGGGGCT.

This clone was counted between two and nine times. Mouse names are used for the genes. The sequenced fragment ends 4 residues before the CDR3 boundary, so the rest is inferred from the germline J gene. This specimen includes other DNA sequences encoding the same CDR3. This rearrangement joins TRBV13-1 to TRBJ2-2; 9 positions agree with TRBD2. The CDR3 is 16 residues long. CDR1 is NSHNY and CDR2 is SYGAGN in the germline V gene. V was pared by 0 bases and J by 2 bases, with 2 bases of the junction left unmatched. The covered CDR3 bases are TGTGCCAGCAGTGATGCCCTGGGGGGGAACACCGGG. It specifies CASSDALGGNTG. The entire CDR3 sequence reads CASSDALGGNTGQLYF.

This clone came up a few times. The listed genes are named as in mouse. The read comes to an end 4 residues before the CDR3 does, leaving the germline J gene to fill in the end. The chain employs TRBV13-3 and TRBJ2-1; 9 bases line up with TRBD2. This CDR3 is built from 14 residues. Unmatched junction bases numbered 3, after V lost 2 bases and J lost 6 bases. Germline V CDR1 and CDR2: NNHDY, SYVADS. CDR3 bases read: TGTGCCAGCAGTGAACTGGGGGGTACTGCT. Its translation: CASSELGGTA. The full-length CDR3 reads as CASSELGGTAEQFF.

As concerns this clone: Gene names are mouse gene names. The CDR3 end falls 4 residues outside the read, so it is completed with the germline J gene. Different DNA sequences within this sample yield the same CDR3. The chain joins TRBV5 to TRBJ2-1; 9 bases are shared with TRBD2. CDR1 and CDR2 (germline): LGHNA, YNLKQL (reference sequence). The CDR3 has 15 amino acids. The trim removed 0 bases at V and 6 bases at J, leaving 3 bases unmatched. CDR3 DNA, as far as it was read: TGTGCCAGCAGCCAAGATTGGGGGGGCGTTGCT. Its translation: CASSQDWGGVA. The whole CDR3 protein is CASSQDWGGVAEQFF.

In the case of this clone: The gene names here belong to mouse. The sequenced fragment ends 4 residues before the CDR3 boundary, so the rest is inferred from the germline J gene. Other DNA sequences in the sample encode the same CDR3. The genes are TRBV13-3 and TRBJ2-5, with 8 bases aligning to TRBD1. Germline assignment: CDR1 NNHDY and CDR2 SYVADS. This CDR3 contains 13 residues. The CDR3 is CASSRQGLDTQYF. CDR3 DNA (partial): TGTGCCAGCAGTCGACAGGGGTTAGAC.

A word on this clone: Gene names and germline refer to mouse. The CDR3 region is CASSGTGLQDTQYF. The covered CDR3 bases are TGTGCCAGCAGTGGGACTGGCCTCCAAGAC. The genes are TRBV13-1 and TRBJ2-5; TRBD2 agrees at 7 bases. The read ends 4 residues shy of where the CDR3 ends; the end is completed using the germline J gene. With 3 bases clipped from V and 2 bases from J, the junction kept 3 bases outside the gene matches. The CDR3 is made up of 14 amino acids. The germline gives CDR1 NSHNY, CDR2 SYGAGN.

This clone was counted ten times or more. Gene and germline names: mouse. The read ends 4 residues early relative to the CDR3; the germline J gene fills the gap. The chain recombines TRBV13-1 with TRBJ2-3; weak D call: TRBD2 (7 bases). Germline values: CDR1 NSHNY, CDR2 SYGAGN. The CDR3 is 15 residues long. Deletions cut 2 bases from V and 0 bases from J, with 10 bases between. The part of the CDR3 DNA that was read is TGTGCCAGCAGTGAAAGGGGGGCTAGTGCAGAA. Encoded protein: CASSERGASAE. The entire CDR3 sequence reads CASSERGASAETLYF.

This clone showed up just a few times. Genes here carry mouse names. The read is 4 residues too short to cover the CDR3 end, so that end is filled in from the germline J gene. The rearrangement joins TRBV13-1 to TRBJ2-7, with TRBD1 identical over 10 bases. The CDR3 extends over 15 amino acids. CDR1 NSHNY and CDR2 SYGAGN come from the germline V gene. Trimming removed 6 bases from V and 3 bases from J; junction bases left unmatched: 9. The sequenced CDR3 bases are TGTGCCAGCACCCCGACAGGGGGCGCCTTCTAT. The encoded protein is CASTPTGGAFY. The CDR3 as a whole reads CASTPTGGAFYEQYF.

This clone has just a few counts. The germline and genes are mouse ones. The missing CDR3 end, 4 residues past where the read stops, is filled in from the germline J gene. The chain joins TRBV5 to TRBJ2-3; D is unclear. This CDR3 spans 15 amino acids. Between the trimmed V and J ends, which lost 1 base and 0 bases, there was a span of 8 bases. CDR1 LGHNA and CDR2 YNLKQL come from the germline V gene (reference sequence). CDR3 protein: CASSQVQASAETLYF. The part of the CDR3 DNA that was read is TGTGCCAGCAGCCAAGTACAAGCTAGTGCAGAA.

Worth noting for this clone: Any gene name here is a mouse gene name. The CDR3 end lies 4 residues beyond the end of the read and is filled in from the germline J gene. The chain uses TRBV17 and TRBJ2-5; tentative D call: TRBD1 (5 bases). The V end lost 2 bases, the J end lost 0 bases, and 12 bases lay between the germline ends. The CDR3 length is 16 residues. Germline assignment: CDR1 MNHDT and CDR2 YYDKIL. The sequenced CDR3 bases are TGTGCTAGCAGTAGATTTCCAGGGATTAACCAAGAC. It encodes CASSRFPGINQD. The entire CDR3 is CASSRFPGINQDTQYF.

Worth noting for this clone: Gene names and germline refer to mouse. The read falls 4 residues short of the CDR3 end, and the missing part is taken from the germline J gene. The chain carries TRBV13-3 and TRBJ1-2; 7 bases are a match to TRBD1. The ends lost 2 bases at V and 0 bases at J; junction bases unmatched: 4. The CDR3 runs to 15 residues. In germline, CDR1 is NNHDY, CDR2 SYVADS. The CDR3 bases that were read are TGTGCCAGCAGTGAGAGACAGGGTGCAAACTCC. Translating gives CASSERQGANS. The whole CDR3 protein is CASSERQGANSDYTF.

This clone came up a few times. Mouse names are used for the genes. From the germline J gene comes the end of the CDR3, since the read stops 4 residues before it. The chain recombines TRBV12-1 with TRBJ2-3; D perhaps matches TRBD2 (6 bases). Germline V gene data show CDR1 as SGHSN and CDR2 as HYEKVE. The CDR3 totals 14 residues. The germline V and J ends were trimmed by 2 bases and 4 bases, with 12 bases remaining between them. The CDR3 DNA, read in part, is TGTGCCAGCTCTCGGCCTGGGGCTTCAGAA. Its translation is CASSRPGASE. The full CDR3 reads CASSRPGASETLYF.

On this clone itself: Germline and genes here are mouse. The read ends 4 residues early relative to the CDR3; the germline J gene fills the gap. This chain uses TRBV19 with TRBJ1-1; the match to TRBD1 covers 7 bases. This CDR3 spans 13 amino acids. Germline V gives CDR1 FNHDT, CDR2 SITEND (reference sequence). J lost 4 bases, V lost 5 bases, and 5 bases had no gene match. The part of the CDR3 DNA that was read is TGTGCCAGCAGGAGGGGGCTGGGCACA. As protein: CASRRGLGT. The CDR3 as a whole reads CASRRGLGTEVFF.

With respect to this clone: All gene names here are mouse names. The read terminates 4 residues ahead of where the CDR3 ends, so the germline J gene completes it. The chain joins TRBV5 to TRBJ2-7, with D possibly being TRBD1 (6 bases). CDR1 is LGHNA and CDR2 is YNLKQL in the germline V gene (reference sequence). The CDR3 has 11 residues. The sequenced part of the CDR3 DNA is TGTGCCAGCAGCCCAGGGGAT. Translating it yields CASSPGD. The whole CDR3 region reads CASSPGDEQYF.

In its sample, this clone was seen a few times. Mouse gene names and germline throughout. The CDR3 end is not reached by the read, which stops 4 residues before it; the germline J gene fills it in. V usage is TRBV19 and J usage is TRBJ2-1; 8 bases match TRBD1. CDR1 is FNHDT, CDR2 SITEND, per germline (reference sequence). The CDR3 runs to 14 residues. The CDR3 sequence is CASSIGRGLAEQFF. The DNA read from the CDR3 is TGTGCCAGCAGTATCGGCAGGGGGCTCGCT.

For this clone: The listed genes are named as in mouse. Read coverage stops 4 residues before the CDR3 terminus; the germline J gene supplies the remainder. V gene TRBV1 combines with J gene TRBJ2-1, with 12 bases aligning to TRBD2. The germline V gene encodes CDR1 NSQYPW and CDR2 LRSPGD (reference sequence). J gave up 5 bases and V 1 base, and 3 bases lay outside the gene matches. CDR3 length: 16 residues. The CDR3 is CTCSAVRDWGDAEQFF. CDR3 bases read: TGCACCTGCAGTGCAGTCCGGGACTGGGGGGATGCT.

The table lists this clone with a few counts. The germline and genes are mouse ones. The CDR3 is cut off 4 residues early in the read; its end comes from the germline J gene. The gene calls are TRBV1 and TRBJ1-1, with 8 bases aligning to TRBD1. The CDR3 loop spans 14 amino acids. Germline V gives CDR1 NSQYPW, CDR2 LRSPGD (reference sequence). The trim removed 4 bases at V and 3 bases at J, leaving 4 bases unmatched. CDR3 region: CTCSEDRADTEVFF. Incomplete CDR3 DNA: TGCACCTGCAGTGAGGACAGGGCGGACACA.

This clone was seen more than once but under ten times. Genes and germline come from the mouse. The CDR3 end lies 4 residues beyond the end of the read and is filled in from the germline J gene. The chain uses TRBV13-2 and TRBJ2-4, with 7 positions matching TRBD2. The CDR3 extends over 15 amino acids. The V gene's germline CDR1 is NNHNN and CDR2 SYGAGS (reference sequence). Unmatched junction bases numbered 6, after V lost 5 bases and J lost 0 bases. The CDR3 DNA, read in part, is TGTGCCAGCGGGGGGGGGACTTCTAGTCAAAAC. Translated: CASGGGTSSQN. The complete CDR3 sequence is CASGGGTSSQNTLYF.

With respect to this clone: Gene labels here are mouse ones. The CDR3 goes on 4 residues after the read ends, and that part is filled in from the germline J gene. J is TRBJ1-1 and V is TRBV1; D might be TRBD1 (6 bases). Germline values: CDR1 NSQYPW, CDR2 LRSPGD (reference sequence). The CDR3 covers 13 residues. The part of the CDR3 DNA that was read is TGCACCTGCAGTGCCCTACAGGGAACA. Residues: CTCSALQGT. In full, the CDR3 reads CTCSALQGTEVFF.

This clone was found a few times. Gene names denote mouse genes. The CDR3 extends 4 residues past the end of the read, so its final part is completed from the germline J gene. The sample contains more than one DNA sequence encoding this CDR3. The chain couples TRBV13-3 to TRBJ2-7; possibly TRBD2 for D (6 bases). CDR1 NNHDY and CDR2 SYVADS come from the germline V gene. Trimming removed 1 base at V and 0 bases at J, with 11 bases between. This CDR3 region has 15 residues. This CDR3 reads CASSDIWGSSYEQYF. The CDR3 DNA, read in part, is TGTGCCAGCAGTGATATCTGGGGCAGCTCCTAT.

Concerning this clone itself: Gene names follow the mouse nomenclature. The read ends 4 residues before the CDR3 terminus; that terminus is restored from the germline J gene. The sample has other DNA sequences that encode this CDR3 too. J is TRBJ1-2 and V is TRBV13-3; the D gene is possibly TRBD1 (5 bases). Germline loops: CDR1 NNHDY, CDR2 SYVADS. There are 14 residues in the CDR3. The germline V and J ends were trimmed by 2 bases and 4 bases, with 12 bases remaining between them. CDR3 bases read: TGTGCCAGCAGTGAGGGCAGGGCGGGCTCC. Its protein product is CASSEGRAGS. The CDR3 as a whole reads CASSEGRAGSDYTF.

Worth noting for this clone: Mouse names are used for the genes. From the germline J gene comes the end of the CDR3, since the read stops 4 residues before it. Additional DNA sequences in this sample encode the identical CDR3. The rearrangement links TRBV13-2 to TRBJ2-3; possibly TRBD1 for D (6 bases). V was clipped by 5 bases and J by 0 bases, with 7 bases between them. CDR1 NNHNN and CDR2 SYGAGS come from the germline V gene (reference sequence). This CDR3 is 13 amino acids long. The CDR3 region is CASGQGSAETLYF. Partial CDR3 DNA: TGTGCCAGCGGACAGGGAAGTGCAGAA.

To note about this clone: The germline and genes are mouse ones. The read comes to an end 4 residues before the CDR3 does, leaving the germline J gene to fill in the end. The chain couples TRBV13-1 to TRBJ2-4, with 10 bases identical to TRBD2. The trim removed 0 bases at V and 0 bases at J, leaving 1 base unmatched. Germline V lookup: CDR1 NSHNY, CDR2 SYGAGN. The CDR3 extends over 16 amino acids. CDR3 bases read: TGTGCCAGCAGTGATGACTGGGGGGGGAGTCAAAAC. It yields the protein CASSDDWGGSQN. The whole CDR3 sequence is CASSDDWGGSQNTLYF.

Comments on this clone: Gene names and germline refer to mouse. From the germline J gene comes the end of the CDR3, since the read stops 4 residues before it. Other DNA sequences in the sample encode the same CDR3. This chain uses TRBV19 with TRBJ2-5; 11 positions agree with TRBD2. Trimming took 5 bases from V and 3 from J; bases not matched to a gene: 5. This CDR3 region has 15 residues. CDR1 is FNHDT, CDR2 SITEND, per germline (reference sequence). The CDR3 DNA, read in part, is TGTGCCAGCAGCCCCGGACTGGGGGGACAAGAC. It translates to CASSPGLGGQD. The whole CDR3 protein is CASSPGLGGQDTQYF. Full variable domain (outside the CDR3, taken from reference TRBV19 and TRBJ2-5): GGIITQTPKFLIGQEGQKLTLKCQQNFNHDTMYWYRQDSGKGLRLIYYSITENDLQKGDLSEGYDASREKKSSFSLTVTSAQKNEMAVFLCASSPGLGGQDTQYFGPGTRLLVL.

This clone came up a few times. Gene names refer to mouse genes. The CDR3 end is not reached by the read, which stops 4 residues before it; the germline J gene fills it in. V and J are TRBV13-1 and TRBJ2-1, with TRBD2 matching over 7 bases. J gave up 1 base and V 2 bases, and 3 bases lay outside the gene matches. Germline V gene data show CDR1 as NSHNY and CDR2 as SYGAGN. This CDR3 has 15 amino acids. The sequenced CDR3 bases are TGTGCCAGCAGTGAAATGGGGGGAAACTATGCT. This translates into CASSEMGGNYA. The complete CDR3 protein is CASSEMGGNYAEQFF.